Presented here are 29 T cell receptor beta chains from one specimen sequenced in a study of blood T cell repertoires in COVID-19. Assay used: immunoSEQ multiplex PCR; TCRdb lists only in-frame clones, some missing. The table includes about 160,000 clones, just under 90% detected once. Material for sequencing was peripheral blood. The receptor set was obtained from a woman in her seventies with COVID-19, enrolled during active disease.

The V gene is TRBV3-1 (or the pseudogene TRBV3-2), the J gene TRBJ1-5; D remains ambiguous. This CDR3 contains 13 residues. Germline V lookup: CDR1 LGHDT, CDR2 YNNKEL (reference sequence). Trimming cost V 8 bases and J 2 bases, with 10 bases left between them. The chain's CDR3 is CASSDRGNQPQHF. The CDR3 DNA follows: TGTGCCAGCTCCGATCGGGGCAATCAGCCCCAGCATTTT.

This chain connects TRBV19 to TRBJ2-3; 13 bases match TRBD2. The germline CDR1 and CDR2 sequences are LNHDA and SQIVND (reference sequence). This CDR3 region has 17 residues. J was trimmed by 1 base and V by 5 bases; bases with no gene match: 6. CDR3 amino acids: CASSPRLAGGRTDTQYF. The CDR3 nucleotides read TGTGCCAGTAGTCCCCGACTAGCGGGGGGCCGCACAGATACGCAGTATTTT.

This chain links TRBV29-1 with TRBJ1-3, with TRBD1 matching 7 bases. The CDR3 extends over 13 amino acids. CDR1 and CDR2 from the germline V gene are SQVTM and ANQGSEA. The V and J ends lost 3 bases and 5 bases, in that order; junction bases with no gene match: 4. CDR3 sequence (DNA): TGCAGCGTTGAGGGGACAGTAAGAAACACCATATATTTT. It translates to CSVEGTVRNTIYF.

The genes are TRBV30 and TRBJ1-3; D gene ambiguous. Trimming removed 0 bases from V and 9 bases from J, with 9 bases in between. The CDR3 has 12 residues. Per the germline V gene, CDR1 is GTSNPN and CDR2 is SVGIG (reference sequence). This chain's CDR3 is CAWSVREGTIYF. CDR3 in DNA: TGTGCCTGGAGTGTCCGGGAGGGCACCATATATTTT.

V and J are TRBV29-1 and TRBJ2-7, with 10 bases identical to TRBD2. The germline V gene has CDR1 SQVTM and CDR2 ANQGSEA. The CDR3 runs 13 residues. V shed 7 bases and J 3 bases; nucleotides not matched to a gene: 6. The CDR3 region has the DNA TGCAGCGCTGTAGCGGGGGGCCTCTACGAGCAGTACTTC. Translating gives CSAVAGGLYEQYF.

The chain joins TRBV5-1 to TRBJ1-4, with 9 bases lining up with TRBD1. The CDR3 extends over 17 amino acids. CDR1 and CDR2 from the germline V gene are SGHRS and YFSETQ. V lost 2 bases to trimming and J lost 3 bases; unmatched junction nucleotides: 8. CDR3 nucleotide sequence: TGCGCCAGCAGCTTAAACCCGGGACAGGGCTCTAATGAAAAACTGTTTTTT. It yields the protein CASSLNPGQGSNEKLFF.

The chain carries TRBV29-1 and TRBJ1-1; unclear D gene. Trimming removed 7 bases from V and 0 bases from J, with 9 bases in between. CDR3 length equals 12 residues. Germline V gene lookup returns CDR1 SQVTM and CDR2 ANQGSEA. The CDR3 DNA sequence: TGCAGCGGGAGAGGGATGAACACTGAAGCTTTCTTT. This sequence encodes CSGRGMNTEAFF.

The CDR3 loop is CASSGQGAEQYF. The DNA for the CDR3 is TGTGCCAGCTCAGGACAGGGGGCCGAGCAGTACTTC. This chain joins TRBV18 and TRBJ2-7, with 11 bases matching TRBD1. The CDR3 extends over 12 amino acids. Germline V lookup: CDR1 KGHSH, CDR2 LQKENI. The junction had 0 bases not matched to a gene; V was cut back by 5 bases and J by 6 bases.

The chain combines TRBV25-1 with TRBJ1-6; no clear D gene. CDR1 and CDR2 from the germline V gene are MGHDK and SYGVNS. V shed 4 bases and J shed 10 bases, with 14 bases lying between them. This CDR3 has 14 residues. The CDR3 coding sequence is TGTGCCAGCAGTGTCTCCGGGGTGCGATCACCCCTCCACTTT. This encodes CASSVSGVRSPLHF.

The gene calls are TRBV11-2 and TRBJ1-2, with 10 bases fitting TRBD1. CDR1 is SGHAT, CDR2 FQNNGV, per germline. CDR3 size: 16 residues. The V and J ends lost 3 bases and 5 bases, in that order; junction bases with no gene match: 9. As DNA, the CDR3 is TGTGCCAGCAGCTTCGGACAGGGGGACGCCCTATATGGCTACACCTTC. Translating it yields CASSFGQGDALYGYTF.

Written as DNA, the CDR3 is TGCGCCAGCAGCTTGGCAGGCCCCTATACGAACACTGAAGCTTTCTTT. Residues: CASSLAGPYTNTEAFF. The chain couples TRBV5-1 to TRBJ1-1, with D uncertain. In germline, CDR1 is SGHRS, CDR2 YFSETQ. The CDR3 loop spans 16 amino acids. V shed 0 bases and J shed 1 base, with 13 bases lying between them. The variable domain in full, completed from reference TRBV5-1 and TRBJ1-1, reads KAGVTQTPRYLIKTRGQQVTLSCSPISGHRSVSWYQQTPGQGLQFLFEYFSETQRNKGNFPGRFSGRQFSNSRSEMNVSTLELGDSALYLCASSLAGPYTNTEAFFGQGTRLTVV.

The chain has TRBV7-8 and TRBJ2-7, with D perhaps matching TRBD1 (6 bases). Between the trimmed V and J ends, which lost 1 base and 2 bases, there was a span of 9 bases. Germline-derived CDR1 and CDR2 are SGHVS and FQNEAQ. CDR3 length equals 14 residues. The chain's CDR3 is CASSLDRVTYEQYF. In DNA, the CDR3 is TGTGCCAGCAGCTTAGACAGGGTCACCTACGAGCAGTACTTC.

For the CDR3, the DNA is TGTGCCAGCAGCTTAGTTGGACAGGGGACGTCTGAGACCCAGTACTTC. This translates into CASSLVGQGTSETQYF. The J gene is TRBJ2-5, the V gene TRBV7-2, with 9 bases fitting TRBD1. V was pared by 1 base and J by 5 bases, with 8 bases of the junction left unmatched. The V gene's germline CDR1 is SGHTA and CDR2 FQGNSA. This CDR3 is 16 amino acids long. Full variable domain (missing parts from reference TRBV7-2 and TRBJ2-5): GAGVSQSPSNKVTEKGKDVELRCDPISGHTALYWYRQSLGQGLEFLIYFQGNSAPDKSGLPSDRFSAERTGGSVSTLTIQRTQQEDSAVYLCASSLVGQGTSETQYFGPGTRLLVL.

The chain couples TRBV7-8 to TRBJ2-7; a possible D gene is TRBD2 (5 bases). V lost 5 bases and J lost 5, with 16 bases in between. This CDR3 is built from 14 residues. Per germline, CDR1 SGHVS and CDR2 FQNEAQ. For the CDR3, the DNA is TGTGCCAGCAGCGCCCCCGCTGGAGGCCACGAGCAGTACTTC. Translating it yields CASSAPAGGHEQYF.

The V and J genes are TRBV5-1 and TRBJ2-7, with TRBD1 matching 10 bases. Losses at the gene ends were 4 bases for V and 5 bases for J; bases not matched to a gene: 12. CDR1 SGHRS and CDR2 YFSETQ come from the germline V gene. This CDR3 contains 16 residues. The CDR3 sequence is CASSPQPGQGSHEQYF. Here the CDR3 DNA reads TGCGCCAGCAGCCCACAACCGGGACAGGGGAGCCACGAGCAGTACTTC.

The chain joins TRBV7-2 to TRBJ1-6; 8 nucleotides line up with TRBD1. The CDR3 has 14 residues. Looked up from germline, CDR1 is SGHTA and CDR2 is FQGNSA. V dropped 4 bases and J dropped 7; count of bases not matched to a gene: 3. In DNA, the CDR3 is TGTGCCAGCAGCTCCGGGACAGGAAATTCACCCCTCCACTTT. Its protein product is CASSSGTGNSPLHF.

The chain has TRBV29-1 and TRBJ1-1; a weak D match, TRBD1 (5 bases). The CDR3 has 11 residues. V gave up 4 bases and J gave up 11 bases, with 14 bases separating them. Germline loops: CDR1 SQVTM, CDR2 ANQGSEA. The CDR3 spells CSVGFGGRAFF. The CDR3 DNA follows: TGCAGCGTTGGATTTGGGGGGAGGGCTTTCTTT.

The chain has TRBV5-1 and TRBJ2-1; TRBD2 matches at 9 bases. There are 15 residues in the CDR3. Germline V CDR1 and CDR2: SGHRS, YFSETQ. The junction had 6 bases not matched to a gene; V was cut back by 2 bases and J by 6 bases. The CDR3 here is CASSLQAGGSNEQFF. The CDR3 DNA is TGCGCCAGCAGCTTACAAGCGGGGGGTTCCAATGAGCAGTTCTTC.

The rearrangement links TRBV2 to TRBJ1-2; D ambiguous. Germline CDR1 is SNHLY and CDR2 is FYNNEI. The CDR3 consists of 11 residues. V was pared by 2 bases and J by 8 bases, with 6 bases between. Here the CDR3 reads CASSERWGYTF. The CDR3 coding sequence is TGTGCCAGCAGTGAACGGTGGGGCTACACCTTC.

CDR3 bases: TGTGCCAGCAGCCCCTACCGGGACAGGGGGAGCTCCTATAATTCACCCCTCCACTTT. This translates into CASSPYRDRGSSYNSPLHF. The rearrangement uses TRBV5-6 and TRBJ1-6; 11 bases line up with TRBD1. Trimming at V came to 4 bases and at J to 0 bases, leaving 9 bases not matched to a gene. The CDR3 contains 19 residues. CDR1 and CDR2 from the germline V gene are SGHDT and YYEEEE.

The chain joins TRBV15 to TRBJ1-1; D is undetermined. The CDR3 spans 13 residues. Germline V lookup: CDR1 LNHNV, CDR2 YYDKDF (reference sequence). Trimming took 8 bases from V and 0 from J, leaving 10 bases between them. The CDR3 here is CATRRGLNTEAFF. Here the CDR3 DNA reads TGTGCCACCCGGCGGGGATTGAACACTGAAGCTTTCTTT.

The rearrangement joins TRBV5-1 to TRBJ1-4, with D possibly matching TRBD1 (6 bases). From germline, CDR1 is SGHRS and CDR2 YFSETQ. The CDR3 contains 15 residues. V gave up 4 bases and J gave up 3 bases, with 13 bases separating them. The chain's CDR3 is CASSKNRAANEKLFF. The CDR3 nucleotides read TGCGCCAGCAGCAAGAACAGGGCCGCTAATGAAAAACTGTTTTTT.

V is TRBV3-1 (or the pseudogene TRBV3-2) and J is TRBJ1-2; TRBD1 might be the D (5 bases). CDR3 length equals 13 residues. The germline V and J ends were trimmed by 2 bases and 6 bases, with 10 bases remaining between them. Germline-derived CDR1 and CDR2 are LGHDT and YNNKEL (reference sequence). This chain's CDR3 is CASSQRRDDGYTF. For the CDR3, the DNA is TGTGCCAGCAGCCAACGCAGGGATGATGGCTACACCTTC.

This clone appeared a single time. The same CDR3 also results from other DNA sequences found in this sample. The chain recombines TRBV5-1 with TRBJ2-5; TRBD2 matches at 14 bases. The CDR3 has 16 residues. CDR1 and CDR2 from the germline V gene are SGHRS and YFSETQ. Trimming cost V 4 bases and J 4 bases; bases outside gene matches: 6. The CDR3 reads CASSLRLAGGLETQYF. The DNA for the CDR3 is TGCGCCAGCAGCCTCAGACTAGCGGGGGGGCTAGAGACCCAGTACTTC.

This chain connects TRBV6-5 to TRBJ1-2; D uncertain. The CDR3 has 11 amino acids. CDR1 is MNHEY and CDR2 is SVGAGI in the germline V gene. Trimming left V 8 bases short and J 5 bases short, with 9 bases between. CDR3 in amino acids: CASVADYGYTF. The CDR3 DNA follows: TGTGCCAGCGTGGCCGATTATGGCTACACCTTC.

This sequence joins TRBV11-2 and TRBJ2-5, with D hard to call. CDR3 length: 14 amino acids. The V end lost 5 bases, the J end lost 5 bases, and 15 bases lay between the germline ends. Germline CDR1 and CDR2: SGHAT and FQNNGV. The CDR3 DNA reads TGTGCCAGCAGCCCAGGTACAGCTTGGGAGACCCAGTACTTC. Encoded protein: CASSPGTAWETQYF.

The chain combines TRBV3-1 (or the pseudogene TRBV3-2) with TRBJ1-5; maybe TRBD1 (5 bases). V was pared by 0 bases and J by 5 bases, with 8 bases between. The CDR3 has 14 residues. Germline-derived CDR1 and CDR2 are LGHDT and YNNKEL (reference sequence). CDR3 sequence reads: CASSQDSGYQPQHF. CDR3 DNA: TGTGCCAGCAGCCAAGATTCAGGGTATCAGCCCCAGCATTTT.

This clone has only one observation. This rearrangement joins TRBV4-1 to TRBJ1-4; 11 bases line up with TRBD1. The J segment lost 3 bases and the V segment lost 4 bases, leaving 7 bases of the junction unmatched. There are 17 residues in the CDR3. Germline-derived CDR1 and CDR2 are MGHRA and YSYEKL. The CDR3 reads CASSPGQGALPNEKLFF. Written as DNA, the CDR3 is TGCGCCAGCAGCCCCGGACAGGGGGCGCTTCCTAATGAAAAACTGTTTTTT.

This clone appeared a single time. The chain recombines TRBV24-1 with TRBJ2-7; perhaps TRBD2 as D (7 bases). The germline V gene has CDR1 KGHDR and CDR2 SFDVKD. There are 13 residues in the CDR3. V was pared by 3 bases and J by 8 bases, with 13 bases between. CDR3 in DNA: TGTGCCACCAGTGATGACGGGGGGCGAAAGCAGTACTTC. This gives the protein CATSDDGGRKQYF.